This T cell receptor beta chain is from a study of Graves' ophthalmopathy and Graves' hyperthyroidism. The CDR3 is made up of 16 amino acids. Germline V gene sequence: CDR1 SGHAT, CDR2 FQNNGV. Trimming cost V 3 bases and J 4 bases; bases outside gene matches: 5. Researchers took RNA transcripts and amplified TCR beta CDR3 regions from them. RT-PCR with HTBI primers came first, then second-round multiplex PCR. TCRdb ran MiXCR on the multiplex PCR reads and lists one entry per CDR3 protein. The top ten hold roughly 1.5% of the sample, which has 360,000 or so distinct CDR3 sequences, around 16% seen once.

The sample consisted of peripheral blood. The chain recombines TRBV11-2 with TRBJ2-2, with 10 positions matching TRBD2. This TCR derives from a woman younger than 30 with Graves' ophthalmopathy. CDR3 in amino acids: CASSFSGLASTGELFF. The DNA for the CDR3 is TGTGCCAGCAGCTTTTCGGGACTAGCGTCCACCGGGGAGCTGTTTTTT. Using reference TRBV11-2 and TRBJ2-2 for the parts outside the CDR3, the full variable domain is EAGVAQSPRYKIIEKRQSVAFWCNPISGHATLYWYQQILGQGPKLLIQFQNNGVVDDSQLPKDRFSAERLKGVDSTLKIQPAKLEDSAVYLCASSFSGLASTGELFFGEGSRLTVL.